This T cell receptor beta chain originates from a study of breast tumors, draining lymph nodes, adjacent tissues. Study-wide results and limits: Tumor T cell lymph node origin was a supported hypothesis, not proven.

A remark on this clonotype: The antigen is not known.

Germline CDR1 reads SGHNT; CDR2 reads YYREEE (reference sequence). The length of the CDR3 is 13 residues. V lost 6 bases and J lost 0, with 8 bases in between. TCRdb analysed the multiplex PCR reads with MiXCR anew, one entry per CDR3 protein. The table records 9,000 to 15,000 distinct CDR3 sequences, 36% of them present only once. The sample comprised breast tumor tissue. The rearrangement joins TRBV5-4 to TRBJ2-3, with D perhaps assigned TRBD1 or TRBD2 (5 bases each). The TCR originated in a female donor with breast cancer. Some clones in this sample may be carry-over from other donors' samples. The DNA of the CDR3 is TGTGCCAGCACCCGGGACAGCACAGATACGCAGTATTTT. It codes for CASTRDSTDTQYF.